A single sample is the source of the 22 T cell receptor beta chains below, sequenced in a study of blood T cell repertoires in COVID-19. This table comes from immunoSEQ multiplex PCR, and its TCRdb copy is limited to in-frame clones, with some not included. The sample includes some 260,000 clones, around 88% of them seen just once. The sequencing sample was made of peripheral blood. The receptor set was obtained from a woman aged 25 to 39 with COVID-19, enrolled during active disease.

This chain joins TRBV11-3 and TRBJ2-1; D perhaps matches TRBD2 (5 bases). The germline V and J ends were trimmed by 2 bases and 10 bases, with 9 bases remaining between them. Germline V gives CDR1 SGHNT, CDR2 YENEEA. The CDR3 spans 12 residues. The CDR3 spells CASSLTSGEQFF. The CDR3 DNA is TGTGCCAGCAGCTTAACCTCGGGGGAGCAGTTCTTC.

The gene calls are TRBV27 and TRBJ2-3; 8 bases fit TRBD1. This CDR3 region has 16 residues. V was clipped by 2 bases and J by 3 bases; unmatched bases: 7. Per the germline V gene, CDR1 is MNHEY and CDR2 is SMNVEV (reference sequence). CDR3 region: CASSLKGQVLTDTQYF. DNA of the CDR3: TGTGCCAGCAGTTTAAAGGGACAGGTATTAACAGATACGCAGTATTTT.

V gene TRBV18 combines with J gene TRBJ1-3; 7 bases line up with TRBD1. CDR1 and CDR2 (germline): KGHSH, LQKENI. This CDR3 contains 17 residues. V gave up 3 bases and J gave up 0 bases; unmatched junction bases: 8. CDR3 residues: CASSPLDRRISGNTIYF. CDR3 DNA sequence: TGTGCCAGCTCACCCCTGGACAGGAGGATCTCTGGAAACACCATATATTTT.

V gene TRBV27 combines with J gene TRBJ1-1; possibly TRBD1 for D (6 bases). V was clipped by 3 bases and J by 1 base, with 15 bases between them. The CDR3 sequence is 16 residues long. Germline lookup yields CDR1 MNHEY and CDR2 SMNVEV (reference sequence). CDR3 nucleotides: TGTGCCAGCAGTTTTTCCTCCGGACAGCCGAACACTGAAGCTTTCTTT. Encoded protein: CASSFSSGQPNTEAFF.

The gene calls are TRBV7-6 and TRBJ2-3, with D unresolved. The germline CDR1 and CDR2 sequences are SGHVS and FNYEAQ. CDR3 length: 13 residues. V gave up 2 bases and J gave up 5 bases, with 8 bases separating them. The CDR3: CASSLNILDTQYF. DNA for the CDR3: TGTGCCAGCAGCTTAAATATTTTAGATACGCAGTATTTT.

This chain connects TRBV28 to TRBJ1-5; 9 bases match TRBD1. The J segment lost 2 bases and the V segment lost 5 bases, leaving 10 bases of the junction unmatched. CDR1 is MDHEN and CDR2 is SYDVKM in the germline V gene. The CDR3 is 17 residues long. CDR3 sequence (DNA): TGTGCCAGCAGTGAGCATCCGGGACAGGGAGGCAATCAGCCCCAGCATTTT. Its protein product is CASSEHPGQGGNQPQHF.

This chain links TRBV6-5 with TRBJ2-1, with 11 bases fitting TRBD2. This CDR3 contains 15 residues. J gave up 3 bases and V 6 bases, and 4 bases lay outside the gene matches. Germline loops: CDR1 MNHEY, CDR2 SVGAGI. CDR3 in DNA: TGTGCCAGCAGGGCGACTAGCGGGGACTACAATGAGCAGTTCTTC. It codes for CASRATSGDYNEQFF.

The V gene is TRBV13, the J gene TRBJ2-7; TRBD1 agrees at 9 bases. CDR3 length equals 15 residues. J gave up 3 bases and V 4 bases, and 7 bases lay outside the gene matches. Germline lookup yields CDR1 PRHDT and CDR2 FYEKMQ (reference sequence). Here the CDR3 reads CASSYRDRVYYEQYF. DNA of the CDR3: TGTGCCAGCAGCTATAGGGACAGGGTTTACTACGAGCAGTACTTC.

The J gene is TRBJ2-4, the V gene TRBV12-3 or TRBV12-4; no definite D call. There are 13 residues in the CDR3. The V end lost 7 bases, the J end lost 5 bases, and 12 bases lay between the germline ends. This chain's CDR3 is CASNVAGQNIQYF. The CDR3 DNA reads TGTGCCAGCAACGTGGCAGGTCAAAACATTCAGTACTTC.

V and J are TRBV7-2 and TRBJ1-5; D is unresolved. The CDR3 contains 15 residues. V was clipped by 4 bases and J by 9 bases, with 19 bases between them. Germline values: CDR1 SGHTA, CDR2 FQGNSA. The CDR3 region is CASSSQPPEGGPQHF. The CDR3, as DNA: TGTGCCAGCAGCTCCCAGCCGCCAGAGGGTGGGCCCCAGCATTTT.

This chain uses TRBV7-2 with TRBJ2-1; 7 bases are shared with TRBD2. The germline V gene has CDR1 SGHTA and CDR2 FQGNSA. The CDR3 contains 16 residues. With 5 bases clipped from V and 2 bases from J, the junction kept 9 bases outside the gene matches. The CDR3 coding sequence is TGTGCCAGCAGCCCGCCACCGGGAGGACCCTACAATGAGCAGTTCTTC. Amino acids: CASSPPPGGPYNEQFF.

The chain uses TRBV2 and TRBJ2-3; no firm D call. The CDR3 spans 12 residues. Germline assignment: CDR1 SNHLY and CDR2 FYNNEI. The germline V and J ends were trimmed by 5 bases and 8 bases, with 11 bases remaining between them. DNA of the CDR3: TGTGCCAGCAGTCAAAACACGGGTACGCAGTATTTT. This gives the protein CASSQNTGTQYF.

V is TRBV4-1 and J is TRBJ2-5; TRBD2 aligns across 7 bases. Trimming removed 1 base from V and 2 bases from J; junction bases left unmatched: 4. Germline CDR1 is MGHRA and CDR2 is YSYEKL. The CDR3 is 15 residues long. CDR3 sequence (DNA): TGCGCCAGCAGCCAAGGCCTAGCGGTTCAAGAGACCCAGTACTTC. Its protein product is CASSQGLAVQETQYF.

The V and J genes are TRBV2 and TRBJ1-1; D unresolved. Germline CDR1 and CDR2: SNHLY and FYNNEI. V lost 5 bases, J lost 1 base, and 8 bases lay in between. This CDR3 region has 13 residues. DNA of the CDR3: TGTGCCAGCAGTTACAGAGCGAACACTGAAGCTTTCTTT. It codes for CASSYRANTEAFF. Complete variable domain (other parts from reference TRBV2 and TRBJ1-1): EPEVTQTPSHQVTQMGQEVILRCVPISNHLYFYWYRQILGQKVEFLVSFYNNEISEKSEIFDDQFSVERPDGSNFTLKIRSTKLEDSAMYFCASSYRANTEAFFGQGTRLTVV.

The sample holds a few counts of this clone. The rearrangement joins TRBV19 to TRBJ2-3; 7 nucleotides line up with TRBD1. The germline gives CDR1 LNHDA, CDR2 SQIVND (reference sequence). The CDR3 is 13 amino acids. V lost 9 bases and J lost 4; bases outside the gene matches: 7. CDR3 residues: CASRDSTSDTQYF. Here the CDR3 DNA reads TGTGCCAGCAGGGACAGCACATCAGATACGCAGTATTTT.

This chain links TRBV19 with TRBJ2-1; tentatively, D is TRBD2 (6 bases). Between the trimmed V and J ends, which lost 1 base and 5 bases, there was a span of 15 bases. Germline loops: CDR1 LNHDA, CDR2 SQIVND (reference sequence). This CDR3 comprises 16 residues. CDR3 nucleotide sequence: TGTGCCAGTAGTATAGTACCGGGACTGGGGGACAATGAGCAGTTCTTC. Translation: CASSIVPGLGDNEQFF.

The chain joins TRBV18 to TRBJ2-6; a weak D match, TRBD2 (5 bases). Germline loops: CDR1 KGHSH, CDR2 LQKENI. Trimming removed 5 bases from V and 0 bases from J, with 11 bases in between. The CDR3 is 16 amino acids. The DNA for the CDR3 is TGTGCCAGCTCATCGGACTCAAGCTCTGGGGCCAACGTCCTGACTTTC. It translates to CASSSDSSSGANVLTF. The full variable domain, with the rest looked up from reference TRBV18 and TRBJ2-6, is NAGVMQNPRHLVRRRGQEARLRCSPMKGHSHVYWYRQLPEEGLKFMVYLQKENIIDESGMPKERFSAEFPKEGPSILRIQQVVRGDSAAYFCASSSDSSSGANVLTFGAGSRLTVL.

The CDR3 coding sequence is TGTGCCAGCAGTTTAGGGCCAATCACCCGGGGGAACACTGAAGCTTTCTTT. Translating gives CASSLGPITRGNTEAFF. This chain connects TRBV27 to TRBJ1-1; the D is unclear. The V end was cut by 2 bases, the J end by 1 base, with 17 bases between. CDR3 length: 17 amino acids. Germline V gives CDR1 MNHEY, CDR2 SMNVEV (reference sequence).

This sequence joins TRBV5-6 and TRBJ2-7, with 13 positions matching TRBD2. The CDR3 runs 16 residues. Looked up from germline, CDR1 is SGHDT and CDR2 is YYEEEE. J was trimmed by 4 bases and V by 4 bases; bases with no gene match: 8. The CDR3 is CASSPGLAGLGYEQYV. The CDR3 DNA sequence: TGTGCCAGCAGCCCGGGACTAGCGGGGCTGGGGTACGAGCAGTACGTC.

The gene calls are TRBV3-1 (or the pseudogene TRBV3-2) and TRBJ2-3; D possibly corresponds to TRBD2 (6 bases). The V end was cut by 0 bases, the J end by 2 bases, with 15 bases between. The germline gives CDR1 LGHDT, CDR2 YNNKEL (reference sequence). This CDR3 spans 17 amino acids. The CDR3 region is CASSQDWTGVNTDTQYF. The CDR3 DNA reads TGTGCCAGCAGCCAAGATTGGACGGGGGTAAACACAGATACGCAGTATTTT.

This rearrangement joins TRBV5-6 to TRBJ1-1; 10 bases are shared with TRBD1. The V gene's germline CDR1 is SGHDT and CDR2 YYEEEE. V was pared by 0 bases and J by 8 bases, with 1 base of the junction left unmatched. The CDR3 is 13 residues long. CDR3 nucleotides: TGTGCCAGCAGCTTGGGGGGACAGGGGGAAGCTTTCTTT. Translating it yields CASSLGGQGEAFF.

The chain recombines TRBV7-2 with TRBJ1-5; 10 bases fit TRBD1. The junction had 3 bases not matched to a gene; V was cut back by 4 bases and J by 6 bases. Germline V gives CDR1 SGHTA, CDR2 FQGNSA. The CDR3 is made up of 14 amino acids. The CDR3 DNA is TGTGCCAGCAGCTCCCGGACAGGGGGTCAGCCCCAGCATTTT. This encodes CASSSRTGGQPQHF.